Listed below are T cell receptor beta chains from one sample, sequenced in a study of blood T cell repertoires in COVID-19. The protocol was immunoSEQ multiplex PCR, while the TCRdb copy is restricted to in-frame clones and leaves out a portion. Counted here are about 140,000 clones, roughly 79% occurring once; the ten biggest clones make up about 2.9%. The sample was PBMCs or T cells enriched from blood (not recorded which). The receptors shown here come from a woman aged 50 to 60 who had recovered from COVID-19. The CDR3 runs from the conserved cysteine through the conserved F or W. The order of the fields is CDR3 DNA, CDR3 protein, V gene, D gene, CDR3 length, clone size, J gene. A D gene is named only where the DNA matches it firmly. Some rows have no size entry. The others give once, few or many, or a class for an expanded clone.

cdr3_nt: TGTGCCAGCAGCACGCGACAGGGAGACTATGGCTACACCTTC
cdr3_aa: CASSTRQGDYGYTF
v_call: TRBV7-2
d_call: TRBD1
cdr3_length: 14
clone_size: -
j_call: TRBJ1-2

cdr3_nt: TGTGCCTGGAGTGTCGGGACAGTCAATCAGCCCCAGCATTTT
cdr3_aa: CAWSVGTVNQPQHF
v_call: TRBV30
d_call: TRBD1
cdr3_length: 14
clone_size: -
j_call: TRBJ1-5

cdr3_nt: TGTGCCAGCAGCGCCGGGGACAGCACCTACGAGCAGTACTTC
cdr3_aa: CASSAGDSTYEQYF
v_call: TRBV5-6
d_call: TRBD1
cdr3_length: 14
clone_size: -
j_call: TRBJ2-7

cdr3_nt: TGCGCCAGCAGCGAGGACAGGGTTTATCCCCTCCACTTT
cdr3_aa: CASSEDRVYPLHF
v_call: TRBV5-1
d_call: TRBD1
cdr3_length: 13
clone_size: -
j_call: TRBJ1-6

cdr3_nt: TGTGCCAGCAGCTCTAAGTCCCCTAGCTCCTACAATGAGCAGTTCTTC
cdr3_aa: CASSSKSPSSYNEQFF
v_call: TRBV11-2
d_call: -
cdr3_length: 16
clone_size: -
j_call: TRBJ2-1

cdr3_nt: TGTGCCTGGAGTCGCGGGAGCTCCTATAATTCACCCCTCCACTTT
cdr3_aa: CAWSRGSSYNSPLHF
v_call: TRBV30
d_call: -
cdr3_length: 15
clone_size: -
j_call: TRBJ1-6

cdr3_nt: TGTGCCAGCAGTTTATCCCAGCGTGCCAGGGGCTCTAATGAAAAACTGTTTTTT
cdr3_aa: CASSLSQRARGSNEKLFF
v_call: TRBV27
d_call: -
cdr3_length: 18
clone_size: -
j_call: TRBJ1-4

cdr3_nt: TGCGCCAGCAGCGGGGGGCTAGCGGGAGGGAGGGCCAAAAACATTCAGTACTTC
cdr3_aa: CASSGGLAGGRAKNIQYF
v_call: TRBV4-1
d_call: TRBD2
cdr3_length: 18
clone_size: -
j_call: TRBJ2-4

cdr3_nt: TGTGCCAGCAGTTTCAGGGATCGGTCACCCCTCCACTTT
cdr3_aa: CASSFRDRSPLHF
v_call: TRBV28
d_call: -
cdr3_length: 13
clone_size: -
j_call: TRBJ1-6

cdr3_nt: TGTGCCAGCAGACCCGGGACTAGCGGGGGGCTTAGCACAGATACGCAGTATTTT
cdr3_aa: CASRPGTSGGLSTDTQYF
v_call: TRBV5-4
d_call: TRBD2
cdr3_length: 18
clone_size: -
j_call: TRBJ2-3

cdr3_nt: TGCGCCAGCAGCCCTAGGGGTAGCGGGGGGCTAAATGAGCAGTTCTTC
cdr3_aa: CASSPRGSGGLNEQFF
v_call: TRBV4-1
d_call: TRBD2
cdr3_length: 16
clone_size: -
j_call: TRBJ2-1

cdr3_nt: TGTGCCAGCAGTCCCCGACAGGGTAGAGCTTTCTTT
cdr3_aa: CASSPRQGRAFF
v_call: TRBV27
d_call: TRBD1
cdr3_length: 12
clone_size: -
j_call: TRBJ1-1

cdr3_nt: TGTGCCAGTAGTATCGGGACAGGGGGGGAAGAGACCCAGTACTTC
cdr3_aa: CASSIGTGGEETQYF
v_call: TRBV19
d_call: TRBD1
cdr3_length: 15
clone_size: once
j_call: TRBJ2-5

cdr3_nt: TGTGCCAGCAGCCAAGGTAGCTCTGGAAACACCATATATTTT
cdr3_aa: CASSQGSSGNTIYF
v_call: TRBV3-1/TRBV3-2
d_call: -
cdr3_length: 14
clone_size: medium-sized
j_call: TRBJ1-3

cdr3_nt: TGTGCCAGCAGTCCACCAGGGGGTCGGTCCTACAATGAGCAGTTCTTC
cdr3_aa: CASSPPGGRSYNEQFF
v_call: TRBV28
d_call: TRBD1
cdr3_length: 16
clone_size: once
j_call: TRBJ2-1

cdr3_nt: TGCGCCAGCAGCTTGGTGGCCCAGGGTGGGTCACCCCTCCACTTT
cdr3_aa: CASSLVAQGGSPLHF
v_call: TRBV5-1
d_call: -
cdr3_length: 15
clone_size: -
j_call: TRBJ1-6

cdr3_nt: TGCGCCAGCAGCCCCTACCCTGACTTGTCGAGCTCCTACAATGAGCAGTTCTTC
cdr3_aa: CASSPYPDLSSSYNEQFF
v_call: TRBV5-1
d_call: -
cdr3_length: 18
clone_size: -
j_call: TRBJ2-1

cdr3_nt: TGTGCCAGCAGCCCCCCCGGCGCGGGTGGCTACACCTTC
cdr3_aa: CASSPPGAGGYTF
v_call: TRBV28
d_call: -
cdr3_length: 13
clone_size: -
j_call: TRBJ1-2

cdr3_nt: TGTGCCAGCAGCTTGACTAGCGGGAGTGGAAATGAGCAGTTCTTC
cdr3_aa: CASSLTSGSGNEQFF
v_call: TRBV5-4
d_call: TRBD2
cdr3_length: 15
clone_size: few
j_call: TRBJ2-1

cdr3_nt: TGCGCCAGCAGCTTGGAAGCTGCGGGGGAGAACACTGAAGCTTTCTTT
cdr3_aa: CASSLEAAGENTEAFF
v_call: TRBV5-1
d_call: -
cdr3_length: 16
clone_size: -
j_call: TRBJ1-1

cdr3_nt: TGTGCCACACAGGGCGGGAGTGGGAGGTACGAGCAGTACTTC
cdr3_aa: CATQGGSGRYEQYF
v_call: TRBV6-5
d_call: -
cdr3_length: 14
clone_size: -
j_call: TRBJ2-7

cdr3_nt: TGTGCCAGCAGCTTAGCGGGGGGGGCTGAAGCTTTCTTT
cdr3_aa: CASSLAGGAEAFF
v_call: TRBV7-2
d_call: -
cdr3_length: 13
clone_size: -
j_call: TRBJ1-1

cdr3_nt: TGTGCCAGCAGTGGGGACAGGACCACAGATACGCAGTATTTT
cdr3_aa: CASSGDRTTDTQYF
v_call: TRBV27
d_call: TRBD1
cdr3_length: 14
clone_size: -
j_call: TRBJ2-3

cdr3_nt: TGCGCCAGCAGCCCAGGACAGGGGGCGCGTGGCTACACCTTC
cdr3_aa: CASSPGQGARGYTF
v_call: TRBV4-1
d_call: TRBD1
cdr3_length: 14
clone_size: -
j_call: TRBJ1-2

cdr3_nt: TGTGCCAGCAGCCAGGGCGGTAATAATTCACCCCTCCACTTT
cdr3_aa: CASSQGGNNSPLHF
v_call: TRBV7-9
d_call: -
cdr3_length: 14
clone_size: -
j_call: TRBJ1-6

cdr3_nt: TGTGCCAGCAGCTTGGAAGCGGGATTTGGTCAGCCCCAGCATTTT
cdr3_aa: CASSLEAGFGQPQHF
v_call: TRBV5-5
d_call: -
cdr3_length: 15
clone_size: -
j_call: TRBJ1-5

cdr3_nt: TGTGCCAGCAGTGAAGCGGGACAGCGATCGGGGGAGCAGTACTTC
cdr3_aa: CASSEAGQRSGEQYF
v_call: TRBV2
d_call: TRBD1
cdr3_length: 15
clone_size: -
j_call: TRBJ2-7

cdr3_nt: TGTGCCAGCAGATTACAGGGTCGGCCAGATACGCAGTATTTT
cdr3_aa: CASRLQGRPDTQYF
v_call: TRBV5-4
d_call: -
cdr3_length: 14
clone_size: -
j_call: TRBJ2-3

cdr3_nt: TGTGCCATCAGTGAAGGGCTAGCGGGGGTCACAGATACGCAGTATTTT
cdr3_aa: CAISEGLAGVTDTQYF
v_call: TRBV10-3
d_call: TRBD2
cdr3_length: 16
clone_size: -
j_call: TRBJ2-3

cdr3_nt: TGTGCCAGTAGTATAGGACAGGGTGGGAATCAGCCCCAGCATTTT
cdr3_aa: CASSIGQGGNQPQHF
v_call: TRBV19
d_call: TRBD1
cdr3_length: 15
clone_size: once
j_call: TRBJ1-5

cdr3_nt: TGTGCCTGGAGTGTAATGCGGGGTCTCGGGCAGCCCCAGCATTTT
cdr3_aa: CAWSVMRGLGQPQHF
v_call: TRBV30
d_call: -
cdr3_length: 15
clone_size: few
j_call: TRBJ1-5

cdr3_nt: TGTGCCAGCAGTAAGACAGTCAGCTATAACACTGAAGCTTTCTTT
cdr3_aa: CASSKTVSYNTEAFF
v_call: TRBV2
d_call: -
cdr3_length: 15
clone_size: -
j_call: TRBJ1-1

cdr3_nt: TGCGCCAGCAGCATCGCAGGAATATCTAACTATGGCTACACCTTC
cdr3_aa: CASSIAGISNYGYTF
v_call: TRBV5-1
d_call: -
cdr3_length: 15
clone_size: -
j_call: TRBJ1-2

cdr3_nt: TGTGCCAGCAGTTTAGCGCTTGAGCGGGAAGCTTTCTTT
cdr3_aa: CASSLALEREAFF
v_call: TRBV12-3/TRBV12-4
d_call: -
cdr3_length: 13
clone_size: -
j_call: TRBJ1-1

cdr3_nt: TGTGCCAGCAGCTTATTTGGCGGGACGTCCACCGGGGAGCTGTTTTTT
cdr3_aa: CASSLFGGTSTGELFF
v_call: TRBV7-9
d_call: -
cdr3_length: 16
clone_size: -
j_call: TRBJ2-2

cdr3_nt: TGTGCCAGCAGTTTGGCAGGGGAGAATGAGCAGTTCTTC
cdr3_aa: CASSLAGENEQFF
v_call: TRBV27
d_call: -
cdr3_length: 13
clone_size: once
j_call: TRBJ2-1

cdr3_nt: TGTGCCAGCAGCCAGACTAGGGCCACCGGGGAGCTGTTTTTT
cdr3_aa: CASSQTRATGELFF
v_call: TRBV3-1/TRBV3-2
d_call: -
cdr3_length: 14
clone_size: -
j_call: TRBJ2-2

cdr3_nt: TGTGCCAGCAAACCCCAGGGATTCGACTATGGCTACACCTTC
cdr3_aa: CASKPQGFDYGYTF
v_call: TRBV28
d_call: -
cdr3_length: 14
clone_size: -
j_call: TRBJ1-2

cdr3_nt: TGTGCCAGCACGACCGGACAGGTGGCTTTCTTT
cdr3_aa: CASTTGQVAFF
v_call: TRBV6-1
d_call: TRBD1
cdr3_length: 11
clone_size: -
j_call: TRBJ1-1

cdr3_nt: TGTGCCAGCAGCTTAGCACCCCACAGGGGACCTAATGAAAAACTGTTTTTT
cdr3_aa: CASSLAPHRGPNEKLFF
v_call: TRBV7-8
d_call: TRBD1
cdr3_length: 17
clone_size: -
j_call: TRBJ1-4

cdr3_nt: TGTGCCAGCAGCTTAGTGGCGGTTATGAACACTGAAGCTTTCTTT
cdr3_aa: CASSLVAVMNTEAFF
v_call: TRBV11-3
d_call: -
cdr3_length: 15
clone_size: -
j_call: TRBJ1-1

cdr3_nt: TGCGCCAGCAAAACCTCCGGGACAGGGTCCTATGGCTACACCTTC
cdr3_aa: CASKTSGTGSYGYTF
v_call: TRBV5-1
d_call: TRBD1
cdr3_length: 15
clone_size: -
j_call: TRBJ1-2

cdr3_nt: TGTGCCAGCAGACTGGACAGGGCTGGGGAGCAGTACTTC
cdr3_aa: CASRLDRAGEQYF
v_call: TRBV7-9
d_call: TRBD1
cdr3_length: 13
clone_size: few
j_call: TRBJ2-7

cdr3_nt: TGTGCCAGCTCACCGACCCTTAGCGGGGCTTTCTCCTACGAGCAGTACTTC
cdr3_aa: CASSPTLSGAFSYEQYF
v_call: TRBV18
d_call: TRBD2
cdr3_length: 17
clone_size: few
j_call: TRBJ2-7

cdr3_nt: TGTGCCAGTAGTATACAAGGAGGCACCCTCCACTTT
cdr3_aa: CASSIQGGTLHF
v_call: TRBV19
d_call: -
cdr3_length: 12
clone_size: -
j_call: TRBJ1-6

cdr3_nt: TGTGCCAGCAGCCCTTCGGACACTAATCAGCCCCAGCATTTT
cdr3_aa: CASSPSDTNQPQHF
v_call: TRBV5-5
d_call: -
cdr3_length: 14
clone_size: -
j_call: TRBJ1-5

cdr3_nt: TGTGCCAGCAGCCGGGGGAACAGGGGTGAAGCTTTCTTT
cdr3_aa: CASSRGNRGEAFF
v_call: TRBV3-1/TRBV3-2
d_call: TRBD1
cdr3_length: 13
clone_size: -
j_call: TRBJ1-1

cdr3_nt: TGTGCCAGCAGTTCCCATCCGACAGGGACAAATCAGCCCCAGCATTTT
cdr3_aa: CASSSHPTGTNQPQHF
v_call: TRBV27
d_call: TRBD1
cdr3_length: 16
clone_size: -
j_call: TRBJ1-5